Listed below are T cell receptor beta chains from one sample, sequenced in a study of PD-L1 blockade in urothelial cancer. Repertoires were generated with immunoSEQ multiplex PCR, while TCRdb's copy carries only in-frame clones and drops some. The sample has 38,000 or so clones, approximately 80% seen once. The source was PBMCs, collected around atezolizumab (anti-PD-L1) treatment. The receptors shown here come from a man aged 40-49 years with urothelial cancer. Each CDR3 is given with its conserved first and last residue. A D gene is named only where the DNA matches it firmly. Clone size is shown for a subset of rows, as once, few, many or a class of expanded clone.

>NA|TRBJ2-5|TRBV28|TRBD2
CASSFTGGPETQYF
TGTGCCAGCAGTTTTACGGGAGGGCCGGAGACCCAGTACTTC
>NA|TRBJ2-6|TRBV27|TRBD1
CASSDRVLTFSGANVLTF
TGTGCCAGCAGTGACAGGGTTCTTACTTTCTCTGGGGCCAACGTCCTGACTTTC
>NA|TRBJ2-7|TRBV14|TRBD2
CASSPRGGPSSYEQYF
TGTGCCAGCAGCCCCCGGGGGGGGCCCTCCTCCTACGAGCAGTACTTC
>NA|TRBJ2-2|TRBV7-9|NA
CASTPPGLENTGELFF
TGTGCCAGCACCCCCCCGGGACTCGAGAACACCGGGGAGCTGTTTTTT
>NA|TRBJ1-5|TRBV15|NA
CATSRERNQPQHF
TGTGCCACCAGCAGAGAACGGAATCAGCCCCAGCATTTT
>medium-sized|TRBJ1-2|TRBV4-3|NA
CASSQLLNYGYTF
TGCGCCAGCAGCCAACTACTTAACTATGGCTACACCTTC
>NA|TRBJ2-5|TRBV9|TRBD1
CASSAPGQGAGETQYF
TGTGCCAGCAGCGCTCCGGGACAGGGGGCCGGAGAGACCCAGTACTTC
>NA|TRBJ2-1|TRBV4-1|NA
CASSQDTDSNYYNEQFF
TGCGCCAGCAGCCAAGATACCGACAGCAACTATTACAATGAGCAGTTCTTC
>once|TRBJ2-5|TRBV19|TRBD2
CATASGNQETQYF
TGTGCCACTGCGAGCGGGAACCAAGAGACCCAGTACTTC
>NA|TRBJ1-4|TRBV28|NA
CASTRRAVMFF
TGTGCCAGCACCCGGCGTGCGGTTATGTTTTTT
>NA|TRBJ1-1|TRBV18|NA
CASSPLTENTEAFF
TGTGCCAGCTCCCCTTTGACAGAGAACACTGAAGCTTTCTTT
>NA|TRBJ2-1|TRBV5-1|TRBD2
CASRLAGVQEQFF
TGCGCCAGCCGACTAGCGGGAGTGCAAGAGCAGTTCTTC
>NA|TRBJ2-3|TRBV2|NA
CASSETGGTDTQYF
TGTGCCAGCAGTGAAACTGGGGGGACAGATACGCAGTATTTT
>NA|TRBJ2-5|TRBV7-2|TRBD2
CASTRGGRAETQYF
TGTGCCAGCACCCGGGGAGGGAGGGCCGAGACCCAGTACTTC
>NA|TRBJ2-2|TRBV2|TRBD1
CASSSDRAATGELFF
TGTGCCAGCAGTTCGGACAGGGCCGCCACCGGGGAGCTGTTTTTT
>NA|TRBJ1-1|TRBV10-2|NA
CASSRGEATEAFF
TGCGCCAGCAGTCGAGGGGAGGCCACTGAAGCTTTCTTT